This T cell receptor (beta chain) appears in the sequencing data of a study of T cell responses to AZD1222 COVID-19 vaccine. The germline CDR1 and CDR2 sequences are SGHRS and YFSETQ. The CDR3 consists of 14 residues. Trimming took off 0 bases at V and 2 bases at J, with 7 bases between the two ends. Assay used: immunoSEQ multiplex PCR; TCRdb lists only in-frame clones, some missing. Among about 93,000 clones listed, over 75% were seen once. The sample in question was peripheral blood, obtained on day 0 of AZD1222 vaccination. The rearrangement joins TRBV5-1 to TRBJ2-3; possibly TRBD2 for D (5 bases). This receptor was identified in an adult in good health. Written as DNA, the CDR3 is TGCGCCAGCAGCTTGGAGCGGACCACAGATACGCAGTATTTT. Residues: CASSLERTTDTQYF.